This T cell receptor (beta chain) is drawn from a study of glioma-infiltrating T cells after dendritic cell vaccination. The CDR3 is 17 residues long. Germline CDR1 SGHVS, CDR2 FNYEAQ. The V end lost 2 bases, the J end lost 0 bases, and 16 bases lay between the germline ends. The protocol was immunoSEQ multiplex PCR, while the TCRdb copy is restricted to in-frame clones and leaves out a portion. The sample gives roughly 47,000 clones, about 85% of which show up once; roughly 11% is in the top ten. This clonotype was obtained from a human donor with glioblastoma. V is TRBV7-6 and J is TRBJ1-1, with D possibly being TRBD1 (5 bases). Sequencing used blood, obtained before dendritic cell vaccination. The CDR3 DNA reads TGTGCCAGCAGCTTACTGGGCCAGGGCCTTTTGAACACTGAAGCTTTCTTT. This translates into CASSLLGQGLLNTEAFF.